A single T cell receptor (beta chain) is shown here with its context. What it binds is not known. A read error is possible here, since a much larger clone lies one base away. Treatment reported: approximately nine-day PBMC culture with coronavirus spike peptide pools or control peptides (ViraFEST assay). This sample was taken from a study of vaccination and CD4 T cells after COVID-19. Sequencing of DNA taken from cultured CD4+ T cells relied on the Oncomine TCR Beta short-read assay. TCRdb reanalysed the PCR reads using MiXCR and keeps one entry per CDR3 protein. The sample gives 4,100 or so distinct CDR3 sequences, roughly a fifth of which show up once; over 20% is in the top ten. Germline assignment: CDR1 ENHRY and CDR2 SYGVKD. The CDR3 covers 11 residues.

The receptor's source is a human donor who had recovered from COVID-19. The V gene is TRBV10-3, the J gene TRBJ1-2; weak D call: TRBD1 (5 bases). Sequenced material: CD4+ T cells from blood, cultured in vitro. DNA for the CDR3: TGTGCCATCAGTCCAGGGCGTTTGTGCGCCTTC. It yields the protein CAISPGRLCAF.